These 21 T cell receptor beta chains were all obtained from the same sample, sequenced in a study of shared clonotypes between healthy human individuals. Measured with immunoSEQ multiplex PCR; TCRdb has only the in-frame clones, and not every one. The sample includes 2 million to 2.5 million clones, 85% to 95% of them seen just once. Sequenced sample: naive CD4+ T cells from PBMCs. The subset: CD45RA+ positively selected. These receptors originate from a man aged 18 to 30 in good health. Some clones in this sample may be carry-over from other donors' samples.

The chain employs TRBV29-1 and TRBJ2-3; TRBD2 matches 10 bases. The trim removed 4 bases at V and 1 base at J, leaving 11 bases unmatched. The length of the CDR3 is 17 residues. Germline assignment: CDR1 SQVTM and CDR2 ANQGSEA. The CDR3 loop is CSVVLAGVEGGTDTQYF. As DNA, the CDR3 is TGCAGCGTTGTGCTAGCGGGAGTGGAAGGCGGCACAGATACGCAGTATTTT.

The V call is TRBV29-1, the J call TRBJ2-7; 7 bases agree with TRBD1. Germline V gives CDR1 SQVTM, CDR2 ANQGSEA. The V and J ends lost 1 base and 5 bases, in that order; junction bases with no gene match: 11. This CDR3 spans 15 amino acids. CDR3 DNA: TGCAGCGTTGAAGGTCGGTCTAGGGGGCGGGACGAGCAGTACTTC. This codes for CSVEGRSRGRDEQYF.

Comments on this clone: Other DNA variants within this sample encode the same CDR3. The chain uses TRBV6-5 and TRBJ1-1; the D is unclear. Trimming stripped 3 bases from V and 2 bases from J, with 7 bases between. CDR1 is MNHEY, CDR2 SVGAGI, per germline. The CDR3 has 13 residues. CDR3 region: CASSYWGNTEAFF. Here the CDR3 DNA reads TGTGCCAGCAGTTATTGGGGTAACACTGAAGCTTTCTTT.

V and J are TRBV27 and TRBJ1-3; no clear D gene. CDR3 length: 14 residues. Trimming pared 11 bases from V and 0 bases from J, leaving 14 bases between. Per the germline V gene, CDR1 is MNHEY and CDR2 is SMNVEV (reference sequence). CDR3 nucleotide sequence: TGTGCCTCAAAAGACGTTAGCTCTGGAAACACCATATATTTT. Encoded protein: CASKDVSSGNTIYF.

V and J are TRBV5-1 and TRBJ1-5, with TRBD1 as a possible D gene (5 bases). Germline CDR1 SGHRS, CDR2 YFSETQ. Trimming removed 4 bases from V and 4 bases from J, with 12 bases in between. The CDR3 runs to 14 residues. CDR3 in amino acids: CASSAGTANQPQHF. DNA of the CDR3: TGCGCCAGCAGCGCCGGGACGGCGAATCAGCCCCAGCATTTT.

The rearrangement joins TRBV7-8 to TRBJ2-7; TRBD1 agrees at 8 bases. This CDR3 region has 15 residues. Germline loops: CDR1 SGHVS, CDR2 FQNEAQ. The V gene end was trimmed by 4 bases and the J gene end by 3 bases; junction bases not matched to a gene: 8. The CDR3 DNA follows: TGTGCCAGCAGCTGGCTTTCGGGACAGGTCTACGAGCAGTACTTC. It specifies CASSWLSGQVYEQYF. The full variable domain, completed using reference TRBV7-8 and TRBJ2-7, is GAGVSQSPRYKVAKRGQDVALRCDPISGHVSLFWYQQALGQGPEFLTYFQNEAQLDKSGLPSDRFFAERPEGSVSTLKIQRTQQEDSAVYLCASSWLSGQVYEQYFGPGTRLTVT.

The rearrangement links TRBV19 to TRBJ2-1; 12 bases fit TRBD1. V lost 4 bases to trimming and J lost 15 bases; unmatched junction nucleotides: 10. In germline, CDR1 is LNHDA, CDR2 SQIVND (reference sequence). This CDR3 contains 14 residues. The CDR3 DNA reads TGTGCCAGTAGTAGAGGGACAGGGGGCTTGGAAAGGTTCTTC. This codes for CASSRGTGGLERFF.

This clone was counted a single time. The V call is TRBV29-1, the J call TRBJ1-1; the match to TRBD1 covers 10 bases. This CDR3 has 13 amino acids. V lost 7 bases to trimming and J lost 4 bases; unmatched junction nucleotides: 6. The germline CDR1 and CDR2 sequences are SQVTM and ANQGSEA. DNA for the CDR3: TGCAGCGACGAGGGACAGGGGAGCACTGAAGCTTTCTTT. Its protein is CSDEGQGSTEAFF.

The chain uses TRBV9 and TRBJ1-4; possible D gene TRBD1, 6 bases. The V and J ends lost 3 bases and 2 bases respectively, with 11 bases between them. Germline V gene lookup returns CDR1 SGDLS and CDR2 YYNGEE. The CDR3 covers 15 residues. The DNA of the CDR3 is TGTGCCAGCAGCGCGAGACAGGCTACTAATGAAAAACTGTTTTTT. As protein: CASSARQATNEKLFF.

The CDR3 bases are TGTGCCAGCAGTTTTCAGCGACAAGGCAGGGGGCTTAAGGGCTACACCTTC. Its protein product is CASSFQRQGRGLKGYTF. The V gene is TRBV27, the J gene TRBJ1-2; 8 nucleotides align to TRBD1. The length of the CDR3 is 17 residues. V shed 3 bases and J 8 bases; nucleotides not matched to a gene: 17. CDR1 is MNHEY, CDR2 SMNVEV, per germline (reference sequence).

The chain is built from TRBV5-6 and TRBJ1-3, with D possibly matching TRBD1 (6 bases). The CDR3 consists of 12 residues. Germline V lookup: CDR1 SGHDT, CDR2 YYEEEE. V lost 10 bases and J 8 bases, leaving 16 bases between the germline ends. CDR3 DNA sequence: TGTGCCTCACAGGGCCCCGGTGACACCATATATTTT. Encoded protein: CASQGPGDTIYF.

The genes are TRBV10-3 and TRBJ2-5; D not certain. The germline V and J ends were trimmed by 2 bases and 6 bases, with 10 bases remaining between them. The CDR3 length is 13 residues. Germline CDR1 and CDR2: ENHRY and SYGVKD. The chain's CDR3 is CAISEIRTQTQYF. The DNA for the CDR3 is TGTGCCATCAGTGAGATCAGGACCCAGACCCAGTACTTC.

The chain links TRBV25-1 to TRBJ2-6; D not certain. Trimming took off 4 bases at V and 1 base at J, with 8 bases between the two ends. The CDR3 consists of 15 residues. Germline loops: CDR1 MGHDK, CDR2 SYGVNS. The DNA for the CDR3 is TGTGCCAGCAGTGTTAGCCGGTCTGGGGCCAACGTCCTGACTTTC. Translation: CASSVSRSGANVLTF.

The J gene is TRBJ1-1, the V gene TRBV7-9; TRBD1 is a possible D gene (5 bases). Per germline, CDR1 SEHNR and CDR2 FQNEAQ (reference sequence). The CDR3 length is 16 residues. Trimming stripped 0 bases from V and 6 bases from J, with 17 bases between. The CDR3 sequence: CASSLAGVRGRSEAFF. The CDR3 DNA reads as TGTGCCAGCAGCTTAGCAGGAGTTAGGGGCCGCTCTGAAGCTTTCTTT.

The chain links TRBV19 to TRBJ1-1, with D possibly matching TRBD1 (5 bases). This CDR3 has 11 amino acids. V lost 6 bases, J lost 10 bases, and 12 bases lay in between. Germline CDR1 is LNHDA and CDR2 is SQIVND (reference sequence). The chain's CDR3 is CASSGGRGAFF. Written as DNA, the CDR3 is TGTGCCAGTAGCGGGGGGAGGGGAGCTTTCTTT.

The chain combines TRBV4-1 with TRBJ1-3; D is possibly TRBD1 (6 bases). The CDR3 length is 14 residues. In germline, CDR1 is MGHRA, CDR2 YSYEKL. V was trimmed by 4 bases and J by 6 bases, leaving 13 bases between them. The CDR3 region has the DNA TGCGCCAGCAGCCGGGTAGGGACACAAAACACCATATATTTT. Protein sequence: CASSRVGTQNTIYF.

The chain combines TRBV5-1 with TRBJ2-5, with TRBD1 identical over 9 bases. After removal of 5 bases from V and 2 bases from J, the junction contained 4 bases not matched to a gene. Germline V gene lookup returns CDR1 SGHRS and CDR2 YFSETQ. There are 14 residues in the CDR3. For the CDR3, the DNA is TGCGCCAGCAGAAGGGACAGGGCACAAGAGACCCAGTACTTC. Its protein product is CASRRDRAQETQYF.

The rearrangement uses TRBV11-3 and TRBJ2-5, with 8 bases fitting TRBD1. J gave up 1 base and V 2 bases, and 3 bases lay outside the gene matches. The V gene's germline CDR1 is SGHNT and CDR2 YENEEA. The CDR3 is made up of 15 amino acids. The CDR3 spells CASSLSGGLQETQYF. The CDR3 DNA reads as TGTGCCAGCAGCTTATCAGGGGGCCTCCAAGAGACCCAGTACTTC.

The chain combines TRBV18 with TRBJ1-4; a weak D match, TRBD1 (5 bases). CDR3 length: 16 residues. Germline V gene lookup returns CDR1 KGHSH and CDR2 LQKENI. Trimming removed 4 bases from V and 6 bases from J, with 18 bases in between. The CDR3 is CASSLNGGRIDEKLFF. The DNA of the CDR3 is TGTGCCAGCTCACTCAACGGGGGAAGGATCGATGAAAAACTGTTTTTT.

The chain joins TRBV9 to TRBJ2-7; D is unclear. There are 15 residues in the CDR3. V shed 1 base and J shed 0 bases, with 11 bases lying between them. CDR1 and CDR2 (germline): SGDLS, YYNGEE. CDR3 sequence: CASSVLSSPSYEQYF. The CDR3 DNA follows: TGTGCCAGCAGCGTATTATCTTCCCCCTCCTACGAGCAGTACTTC.

The J gene is TRBJ2-7, the V gene TRBV4-3; D is possibly TRBD2 (6 bases). CDR1 is LGHNA, CDR2 YSLEER, per germline. The CDR3 is made up of 15 amino acids. Deletions cut 0 bases from V and 5 bases from J, with 14 bases between. CDR3 sequence reads: CASSQDGGTGHEQYF. The CDR3 nucleotides read TGCGCCAGCAGCCAAGATGGCGGGACGGGCCACGAGCAGTACTTC.